The 7 T cell receptor beta chains presented below share a single source sample, sequenced in a study of shared clonotypes between healthy human individuals. Repertoires were generated with immunoSEQ multiplex PCR, while TCRdb's copy carries only in-frame clones and drops some. The table lists roughly 1,600,000 clones, about 98.5% of them singletons, with approximately 0.38% in the top ten. The sequenced sample consisted of naive CD4+ T cells sorted from blood. Subset here: CD45RA+ positively selected. The receptor set was obtained from a man aged 30 to 45 in good health.

CDR3 sequence: CASSSSGSSSYEQYF. The CDR3 coding sequence is TGCGCCAGCAGCTCCAGCGGGAGTAGCTCCTACGAGCAGTACTTC. V usage is TRBV5-1 and J usage is TRBJ2-7, with 8 bases aligning to TRBD2. V was clipped by 3 bases and J by 0 bases; unmatched bases: 5. There are 15 residues in the CDR3. Germline V lookup: CDR1 SGHRS, CDR2 YFSETQ.

The chain is built from TRBV4-1 and TRBJ2-5; 9 bases map to TRBD1. Losses at the gene ends were 2 bases for V and 5 bases for J; bases not matched to a gene: 6. This CDR3 contains 15 residues. Germline-derived CDR1 and CDR2 are MGHRA and YSYEKL. CDR3 protein: CASSQPQGAWETQYF. CDR3 nucleotides: TGCGCCAGCAGCCAACCACAGGGGGCATGGGAGACCCAGTACTTC.

CDR3 residues: CSVRFGAVGKGELFF. In DNA, the CDR3 is TGCAGCGTCCGATTCGGGGCGGTCGGCAAGGGGGAGCTGTTTTTT. The chain employs TRBV29-1 and TRBJ2-2; D possibly uses TRBD1 or TRBD2 (5 bases each). V was pared by 6 bases and J by 8 bases, with 22 bases between. The CDR3 is 15 residues long. Per the germline V gene, CDR1 is SQVTM and CDR2 is ANQGSEA.

This chain connects TRBV7-8 to TRBJ2-5; the match to TRBD2 covers 13 bases. J gave up 4 bases and V 5 bases, and 4 bases lay outside the gene matches. The CDR3 contains 15 residues. CDR1 and CDR2 (germline): SGHVS, FQNEAQ. This CDR3 is CASSAGLAGTETQYF. CDR3 nucleotides: TGTGCCAGCAGCGCGGGACTAGCGGGGACAGAGACCCAGTACTTC.

V gene TRBV7-2 combines with J gene TRBJ2-3, with 9 bases lining up with TRBD2. The CDR3 runs 18 residues. Germline V gives CDR1 SGHTA, CDR2 FQGNSA. Trimming at V came to 8 bases and at J to 3 bases, leaving 18 bases not matched to a gene. The CDR3 DNA follows: TGTGCCAGCCTTCGCACCCGGCTCGCGGGAGGGCCGACAGATACGCAGTATTTT. It encodes CASLRTRLAGGPTDTQYF.

The rearrangement uses TRBV5-4 and TRBJ1-4, with D hard to call. CDR1 and CDR2 (germline): SGHNT, YYREEE (reference sequence). This CDR3 is 12 amino acids long. Trimming took off 0 bases at V and 8 bases at J, with 5 bases between the two ends. The CDR3 sequence: CASSLDREKLFF. In nucleotides, the CDR3 is TGTGCCAGCAGCTTGGACCGGGAAAAACTGTTTTTT.

V usage is TRBV18 and J usage is TRBJ2-3, with unresolved D. The CDR3 loop spans 14 amino acids. V was cut by 1 base and J by 4 bases, with 9 bases left in between. The V gene's germline CDR1 is KGHSH and CDR2 LQKENI. Here the CDR3 reads CASSPRPSSDTQYF. Written as DNA, the CDR3 is TGTGCCAGCTCACCACGGCCTTCTTCAGATACGCAGTATTTT. The full variable domain, with the rest looked up from reference TRBV18 and TRBJ2-3, is NAGVMQNPRHLVRRRGQEARLRCSPMKGHSHVYWYRQLPEEGLKFMVYLQKENIIDESGMPKERFSAEFPKEGPSILRIQQVVRGDSAAYFCASSPRPSSDTQYFGPGTRLTVL.